This T cell receptor (beta chain) stems from a study of cytomegalovirus exposure and HLA in healthy donors. The PCR made use of 60 Vbeta and 13 Jbeta primers. The data were produced by immunoSEQ multiplex PCR, yet TCRdb's version contains in-frame clones alone and is incomplete. Here the sample spans 100,000 to 150,000 clones, around 85% being singletons. Unmatched junction bases numbered 5, after V lost 6 bases and J lost 5 bases. This CDR3 contains 14 residues. Germline CDR1 reads MNHEY; CDR2 reads SVGAGI. Study-level findings and limits: TRBV6-2, TRBV6-3 and some other V segments were excluded as indistinguishable. Across all donors, roughly uniform sequencing depth was an assumption of the presence/absence analyses. Within the data, a cluster of highly shared sequence variants was likely a sequencing artifact. A classifier reportedly called cytomegalovirus status with high sensitivity and specificity.

A note on this clone: Its specificity is unknown.

The chain links TRBV6-5 to TRBJ1-5, with 9 bases matching TRBD1. The sample was PBMCs. The source is a boy under 18 in good health and CMV-seronegative. CDR3 protein: CASRGQGSYQPQHF. As DNA, the CDR3 is TGTGCCAGCAGGGGACAGGGTAGTTATCAGCCCCAGCATTTT.